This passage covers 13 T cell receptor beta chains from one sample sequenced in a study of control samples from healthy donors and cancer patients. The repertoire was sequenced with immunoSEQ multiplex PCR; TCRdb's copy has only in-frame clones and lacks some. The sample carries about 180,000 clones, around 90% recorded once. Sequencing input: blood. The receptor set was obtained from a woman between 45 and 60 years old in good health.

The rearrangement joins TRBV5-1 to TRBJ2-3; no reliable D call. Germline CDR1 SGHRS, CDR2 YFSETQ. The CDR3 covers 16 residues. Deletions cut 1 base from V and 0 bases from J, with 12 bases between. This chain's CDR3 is CASSLSVSSSTDTQYF. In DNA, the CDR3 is TGCGCCAGCAGCTTGAGTGTCAGCTCTAGCACAGATACGCAGTATTTT.

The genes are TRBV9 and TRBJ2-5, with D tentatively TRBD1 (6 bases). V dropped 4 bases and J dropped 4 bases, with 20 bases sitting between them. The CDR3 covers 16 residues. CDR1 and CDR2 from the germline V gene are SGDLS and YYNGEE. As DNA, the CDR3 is TGTGCCAGCAGCCCCCAGGGGTTGGCAGAAGGAGAGACCCAGTACTTC. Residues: CASSPQGLAEGETQYF.

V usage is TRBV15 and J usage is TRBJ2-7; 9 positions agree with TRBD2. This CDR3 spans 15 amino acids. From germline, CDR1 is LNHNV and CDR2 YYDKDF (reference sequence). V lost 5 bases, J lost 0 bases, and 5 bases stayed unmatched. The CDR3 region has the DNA TGTGCCACCAGCGGGGATAGCGGGAGCTCCTACGAGCAGTACTTC. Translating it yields CATSGDSGSSYEQYF.

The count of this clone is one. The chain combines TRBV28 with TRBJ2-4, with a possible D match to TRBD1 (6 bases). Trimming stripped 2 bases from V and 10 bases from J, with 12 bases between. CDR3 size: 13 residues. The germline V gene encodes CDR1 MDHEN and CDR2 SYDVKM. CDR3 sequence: CASSLTSGVIQYF. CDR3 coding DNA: TGTGCCAGCAGTTTAACGTCAGGGGTTATTCAGTACTTC.

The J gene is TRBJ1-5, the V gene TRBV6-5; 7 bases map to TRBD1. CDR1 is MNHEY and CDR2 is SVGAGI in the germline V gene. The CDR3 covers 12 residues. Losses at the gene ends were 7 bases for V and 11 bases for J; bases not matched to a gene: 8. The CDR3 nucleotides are TGTGCCAGCAACCCAGGGGGGAATACCCAGCATTTT. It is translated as CASNPGGNTQHF.

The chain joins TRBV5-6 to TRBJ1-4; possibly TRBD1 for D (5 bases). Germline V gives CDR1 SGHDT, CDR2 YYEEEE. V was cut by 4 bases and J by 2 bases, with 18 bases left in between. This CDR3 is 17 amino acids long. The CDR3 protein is CASSPLSKGPTNEKLFF. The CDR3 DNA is TGTGCCAGCAGCCCCCTTAGTAAGGGGCCCACTAATGAAAAACTGTTTTTT.

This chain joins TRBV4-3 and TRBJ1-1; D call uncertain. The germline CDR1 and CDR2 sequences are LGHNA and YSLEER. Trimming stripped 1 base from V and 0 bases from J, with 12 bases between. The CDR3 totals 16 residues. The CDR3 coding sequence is TGCGCCAGCAGCCAAGGCCGGGGTTTAATGAACACTGAAGCTTTCTTT. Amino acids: CASSQGRGLMNTEAFF.

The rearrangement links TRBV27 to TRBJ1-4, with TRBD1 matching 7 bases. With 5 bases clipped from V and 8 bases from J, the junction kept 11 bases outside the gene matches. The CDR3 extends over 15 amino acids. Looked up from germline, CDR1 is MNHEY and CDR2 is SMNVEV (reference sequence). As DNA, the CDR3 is TGTGCCAGCAGTCCCACCGGACAGGTTGGAGAAAAACTGTTTTTT. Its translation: CASSPTGQVGEKLFF.

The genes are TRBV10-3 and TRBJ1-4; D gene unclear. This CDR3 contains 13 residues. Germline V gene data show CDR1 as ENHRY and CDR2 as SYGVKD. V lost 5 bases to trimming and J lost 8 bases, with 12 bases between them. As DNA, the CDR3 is TGTGCCATCAGTCCTGGTTCCGGGGAAAAACTGTTTTTT. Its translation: CAISPGSGEKLFF.

The CDR3, as DNA: TGCGCCAGCAGCGGTCCGGGACAGGGGGGCAATGAGCAGTTCTTC. Amino acids: CASSGPGQGGNEQFF. This chain connects TRBV5-1 to TRBJ2-1; TRBD1 matches at 11 bases. Trimming cost V 4 bases and J 6 bases; bases outside gene matches: 6. Looked up from germline, CDR1 is SGHRS and CDR2 is YFSETQ. The CDR3 is 15 amino acids.

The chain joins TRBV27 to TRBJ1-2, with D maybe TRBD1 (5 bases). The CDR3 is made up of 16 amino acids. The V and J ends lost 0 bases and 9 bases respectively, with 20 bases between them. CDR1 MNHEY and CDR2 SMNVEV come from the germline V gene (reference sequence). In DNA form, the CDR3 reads TGTGCCAGCAGTTTATCGAATAGGGACGGGTATCGGAGCTACACCTTC. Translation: CASSLSNRDGYRSYTF.

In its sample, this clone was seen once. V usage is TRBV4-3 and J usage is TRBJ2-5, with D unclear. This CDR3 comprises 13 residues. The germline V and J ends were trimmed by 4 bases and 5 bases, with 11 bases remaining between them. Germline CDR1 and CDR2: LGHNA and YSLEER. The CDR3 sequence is CASSRSLGETQYF. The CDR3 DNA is TGCGCCAGCAGCCGCTCTCTGGGGGAGACCCAGTACTTC.

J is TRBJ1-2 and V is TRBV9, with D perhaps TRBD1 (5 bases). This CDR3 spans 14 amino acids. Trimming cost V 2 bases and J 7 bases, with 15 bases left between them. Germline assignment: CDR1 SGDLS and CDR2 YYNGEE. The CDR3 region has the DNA TGTGCCAGCAGCGTCCCGGGGGACCCGCGTGGCTACACCTTC. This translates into CASSVPGDPRGYTF.